These T cell receptor beta chains were read from a single sample in a study of blood T cell repertoires in COVID-19. The protocol was immunoSEQ multiplex PCR, while the TCRdb copy is restricted to in-frame clones and leaves out a portion. The data hold around 470,000 clones, with 89% observed a single time. Sequenced input: peripheral blood. The receptor set was obtained from a man between 18 and 29 years old with COVID-19, enrolled during active disease. The CDR3 runs from the conserved cysteine through the conserved F or W. Each record gives: V gene, clone size, D gene, J gene, CDR3 DNA, CDR3 protein. The D gene is left open where the match is weak. Clone sizes are given selectively: once, few, many, or a class where the clone is expanded.

TRBV6-5,NA,TRBD1,TRBJ2-6,TGTGCCAGCAGTTCACAGGGGTTCAACGTCCTGACTTTC,CASSSQGFNVLTF
TRBV6-5,few,NA,TRBJ1-1,TGTGCCAGCAGTTATATGGGGAGGACCACTGAAGCTTTCTTT,CASSYMGRTTEAFF
TRBV7-6,NA,TRBD2,TRBJ2-1,TGTGCCAGCAGCTCTGATAGCGGGAAGGGGTTCTTC,CASSSDSGKGFF
TRBV29-1,NA,NA,TRBJ1-4,TGCAGCGTTAGGAGAACAGGGTATGAAAAACTGTTTTTT,CSVRRTGYEKLFF
TRBV25-1,NA,TRBD2,TRBJ2-3,TGTGCCAGCAGTGAGGGACTAGCGGGAGGAGATACGCAGTATTTT,CASSEGLAGGDTQYF
TRBV18,NA,NA,TRBJ2-7,TGTGCCAGCTCACTGAAGCCCTACGAGCAGTACTTC,CASSLKPYEQYF
TRBV18,once,TRBD1,TRBJ2-1,TGTGCCAGCTCACCACGCTCCCGGGACAGGGTCCAAAATGAGCAGTTCTTC,CASSPRSRDRVQNEQFF
TRBV4-1,NA,NA,TRBJ1-6,TGCGCCAGCATCCCCGGCCAGGGGCTTCTAAATTCACCCCTCCACTTT,CASIPGQGLLNSPLHF
TRBV5-5,NA,NA,TRBJ1-6,TGTGCCAGCCAACGAGGGAGCTCCTATAATTCACCCCTCCACTTT,CASQRGSSYNSPLHF
TRBV7-8,NA,NA,TRBJ2-7,TGTGCCAGCAGCTCGACAGGATTCTCCTACGAGCAGTACTTC,CASSSTGFSYEQYF
TRBV29-1,NA,NA,TRBJ1-1,TGCAGCGTTTCCGGGACACGGAGGGAAGCTTTCTTT,CSVSGTRREAFF
TRBV21-1,NA,NA,TRBJ2-1,TGTGCCAGCAGCAACGAAAAAGCGGGAGATCGGGTACACAATGAGCAGTTCTTC,CASSNEKAGDRVHNEQFF
TRBV3-1/TRBV3-2,NA,TRBD2,TRBJ2-2,TGTGCCAGCAGCCAAGTTCGACTAGCGGAATTCGCGAACACCGGGGAGCTGTTTTTT,CASSQVRLAEFANTGELFF
TRBV12-3/TRBV12-4,NA,TRBD1,TRBJ1-2,TGTGCCAGCAGTAAACAGGGGGTAGATGGCTACACCTTC,CASSKQGVDGYTF
TRBV2,NA,TRBD2,TRBJ2-2,TGTGCCAGCAGTGAAGCTCGGGGAGGGCCCACCGGGGAGCTGTTTTTT,CASSEARGGPTGELFF
TRBV18,NA,TRBD1,TRBJ2-5,TGTGCCAGCACACGACAGGGGCTTTTGGAGACCCAGTACTTC,CASTRQGLLETQYF
TRBV4-1,NA,TRBD1,TRBJ2-2,TGCGCCAGCAGCCAAGAGGTTACAGGGGCCGGGGAGCTGTTTTTT,CASSQEVTGAGELFF
TRBV16,NA,NA,TRBJ1-6,TGTGCCAGCAGCCAATTTAGGGAGAAACCCCTCCACTTT,CASSQFREKPLHF
TRBV6-1,NA,NA,TRBJ2-5,TGTGCCAGCAGTGAGACAGGTCCTCAAGAGACCCAGTACTTC,CASSETGPQETQYF
TRBV5-5,NA,NA,TRBJ2-5,TGTGCCAGCAGCTTGGCAGGGACCCAGTACTTC,CASSLAGTQYF
TRBV7-2,NA,NA,TRBJ2-2,TGTGCCAGCAGCTTACGGGTCACCGGGGAGCTGTTTTTT,CASSLRVTGELFF
TRBV18,NA,TRBD2,TRBJ2-2,TGTGCCAGCTCACGCGGACTAGCGGAAAAGAACACCGGGGAGCTGTTTTTT,CASSRGLAEKNTGELFF
TRBV18,once,NA,TRBJ1-1,TGTGCCAGCTCACCAAGTGTTAACATGAACACTGAAGCTTTCTTT,CASSPSVNMNTEAFF
TRBV3-1/TRBV3-2,NA,NA,TRBJ1-6,TGTGCCAGCAGCCATCTGGGAGGGAATTCACCCCTCCACTTT,CASSHLGGNSPLHF
TRBV12-3/TRBV12-4,NA,NA,TRBJ2-6,TGTGCCAGCAGTTTCCAGGGGGCCAACGTCCTGACTTTC,CASSFQGANVLTF
TRBV5-1,NA,TRBD2,TRBJ2-7,TGCGCCAGCAGCTTTGAAGGACTAGAGACCTACGAGCAGTACTTC,CASSFEGLETYEQYF
TRBV12-3/TRBV12-4,NA,NA,TRBJ1-1,TGTGCCAGCAGTCGGACAGAGAACACTGAAGCTTTCTTT,CASSRTENTEAFF
TRBV19,NA,TRBD1,TRBJ2-5,TGTGCCAGTAGTAAGACAGGGAACTTCGGAGAGACCCAGTACTTC,CASSKTGNFGETQYF
TRBV30,NA,NA,TRBJ1-3,TGTGCCTGGAGCGGGAACTCTGGAAACACCATATATTTT,CAWSGNSGNTIYF
TRBV5-1,NA,TRBD1,TRBJ1-1,TGCGCCAGCAGACCAACTCAGGGGGTGAACACTGAAGCTTTCTTT,CASRPTQGVNTEAFF
TRBV7-9,NA,NA,TRBJ2-2,TGTGCCAGCAGCTCACAAATTGGACAGACTGGCGGGCTGTTTTTT,CASSSQIGQTGGLFF
TRBV4-2,once,TRBD2,TRBJ2-3,TGTGCCAGCAACTCTATCGGGGGGGTAAGCACAGATACGCAGTATTTT,CASNSIGGVSTDTQYF
TRBV2,NA,NA,TRBJ2-3,TGTGCCAGCAGTCCCACTACTAGGACAGATACGCAGTATTTT,CASSPTTRTDTQYF
TRBV5-1,NA,TRBD1,TRBJ2-5,TGCGCCAGCAGCTCGGGAGCAGGGGGCGGAGTCCAAGAGACCCAGTACTTC,CASSSGAGGGVQETQYF
TRBV30,NA,TRBD1,TRBJ1-5,TGTGCCTTTCAACCGGGACAGGGTGGTCAGCCCCAGCATTTT,CAFQPGQGGQPQHF
TRBV5-1,NA,TRBD1,TRBJ1-2,TGCGCCAGCAGCAAGGACAGGGCGAACTATGGCTACACCTTC,CASSKDRANYGYTF
TRBV3-1/TRBV3-2,NA,TRBD2,TRBJ2-1,TGTGCCAGCAGCCCCAGAAGCGGGAGGGCCTACAATGAGCAGTTCTTC,CASSPRSGRAYNEQFF
TRBV19,NA,NA,TRBJ2-1,TGTGCCAGTAGTATAGATGTGGGGGGGCTGGTTGAGCAGTTCTTC,CASSIDVGGLVEQFF
TRBV6-1,NA,TRBD2,TRBJ2-3,TGTGCCAGCAGTGAAATGGGGACTAGGCCCACAGATACGCAGTATTTT,CASSEMGTRPTDTQYF